These 18 T cell receptor beta chains were all obtained from the same sample, sequenced in a study of T cells in women clearing cervical HPV infection. Method: immunoSEQ multiplex PCR; TCRdb's copy keeps in-frame clones and lacks some. In total, the table holds 30,000 to 40,000 clones. The sample taken for sequencing was blood buffy coat. These receptors were collected from a woman between 18 and 69 years old with a cervical HPV16 infection that either progressed to CIN3+ or cleared (not recorded which).

Comments on this clone: From the germline J gene comes the end of the CDR3, since the read stops 3 residues before it. The J gene is TRBJ1-4, the V gene TRBV6-1, with D unclear. The germline CDR1 and CDR2 sequences are MNHNS and SASEGT. There are 15 residues in the CDR3. This CDR3 is CASSETGMGNSPLFF. Partial CDR3 DNA: TGTGCCAGCAGTGAAACGGGGATGGGGAATTCACCA.

Of note for this clone: The DNA ends 3 residues before the CDR3 does, and the rest of the CDR3 is filled in from the germline J gene. The J gene is TRBJ1-4, the V gene TRBV5-1, with D perhaps matching TRBD1 (5 bases). This CDR3 is built from 14 residues. Germline CDR1 is SGHRS and CDR2 is YFSETQ. Trimming stripped 4 bases from V and 0 bases from J, with 7 bases between. The CDR3 sequence: CASSGAATNEKLFF. The sequenced part of the CDR3 DNA is TGCGCCAGCAGCGGGGCTGCAACTAATGAAAAA.

The CDR3 sequence is CASNRGGLDTQYF. CDR3 DNA (partial): TGTGCCAGTAACAGGGGCGGACTAGATACG. The rearrangement joins TRBV19 to TRBJ2-3; 7 nucleotides align to TRBD1. The read comes to an end 3 residues before the CDR3 does, leaving the germline J gene to fill in the end. V gave up 7 bases and J gave up 5 bases; unmatched junction bases: 6. Germline CDR1 reads LNHDA; CDR2 reads SQIVND (reference sequence). The CDR3 sequence is 13 residues long.

Remarks on this clone: The read halts 3 residues ahead of the CDR3 end, with the missing end drawn from the germline J gene. The chain carries TRBV2 and TRBJ2-5; TRBD1 aligns across 8 bases. Germline V lookup: CDR1 SNHLY, CDR2 FYNNEI. The CDR3 totals 14 residues. V dropped 3 bases and J dropped 5; count of bases not matched to a gene: 5. This chain's CDR3 is CASSEDRAQETQYF. The covered CDR3 bases are TGTGCCAGCAGTGAGGACAGGGCCCAGGAGACC.

Here the CDR3 reads CASSSLAGGTDTQYF. Partial CDR3 DNA: TGTGCCAGCAGCAGCCTAGCGGGGGGGACAGATACG. The chain recombines TRBV7-9 with TRBJ2-3; 12 nucleotides match TRBD2. The read gets to within 3 residues of the CDR3 end, and the germline J gene fills in the rest. V was clipped by 5 bases and J by 3 bases; unmatched bases: 3. The CDR3 is made up of 15 amino acids. Looked up from germline, CDR1 is SEHNR and CDR2 is FQNEAQ (reference sequence).

On this clone: The CDR3 end is not reached by the read, which stops 3 residues before it; the germline J gene fills it in. The chain couples TRBV7-8 to TRBJ2-4; D possibly uses TRBD1 or TRBD2 (6 bases each). The CDR3 covers 17 residues. Germline values: CDR1 SGHVS, CDR2 FQNEAQ. The V gene lost 6 bases and the J gene lost 2 bases, with 20 bases spanning the gap. Here the CDR3 reads CASSLVVTGRPKNIQYF. The DNA read from the CDR3 is TGTGCCAGCAGTCTTGTCGTAACAGGGAGGCCCAAAAACATT.

To note about this clone: The DNA ends 3 residues before the CDR3 does, and the rest of the CDR3 is filled in from the germline J gene. The chain combines TRBV13 with TRBJ2-5; 11 bases line up with TRBD2. This CDR3 spans 15 amino acids. V lost 4 bases and J lost 2; bases outside the gene matches: 3. CDR1 is PRHDT and CDR2 is FYEKMQ in the germline V gene (reference sequence). The covered CDR3 bases are TGTGCCAGCAGCTCATTAGCGGGGGGGCAAGAGACC. It translates to CASSSLAGGQET. The whole CDR3 is CASSSLAGGQETQYF.

Turning to this clone: The read is 3 residues too short to cover the CDR3 end, so that end is filled in from the germline J gene. This chain uses TRBV18 with TRBJ1-1, with a possible D match to TRBD1 (6 bases). This CDR3 contains 11 residues. CDR1 KGHSH and CDR2 LQKENI come from the germline V gene. CDR3 residues: CASSPGGLAFF. The CDR3 DNA, read in part, is TGTGCCAGCTCACCGGGGGGGCTG. Full variable domain (outside the CDR3, taken from reference TRBV18 and TRBJ1-1): NAGVMQNPRHLVRRRGQEARLRCSPMKGHSHVYWYRQLPEEGLKFMVYLQKENIIDESGMPKERFSAEFPKEGPSILRIQQVVRGDSAAYFCASSPGGLAFFGQGTRLTVV.

To note about this clone: The sequence runs out 3 residues before the end of the CDR3; the remainder is reconstructed from the germline J gene. This sequence joins TRBV5-5 and TRBJ2-5; tentative D call: TRBD2 (5 bases). Germline V gene data show CDR1 as SGHKS and CDR2 as YYEKEE (reference sequence). V lost 0 bases, J lost 3 bases, and 6 bases lay in between. This CDR3 is 13 amino acids long. The CDR3 sequence is CASSLGLKETQYF. The covered CDR3 bases are TGTGCCAGCAGCTTGGGACTAAAAGAGACC.

Turning to this clone: The sequenced fragment ends 3 residues before the CDR3 boundary, so the rest is inferred from the germline J gene. J is TRBJ2-7 and V is TRBV6-1; D unresolved. V was clipped by 1 base and J by 0 bases, with 13 bases between them. Germline V gene data show CDR1 as MNHNS and CDR2 as SASEGT. The CDR3 spans 16 residues. CDR3 DNA (partial): TGTGCCAGCAGTGAAGAACCAGGCGCCTTCTCCTACGAG. The encoded protein is CASSEEPGAFSYE. The full-length CDR3 reads as CASSEEPGAFSYEQYF.

Frequency places this clone as medium-sized. The CDR3 end lies 3 residues beyond the end of the read and is filled in from the germline J gene. The chain recombines TRBV29-1 with TRBJ1-1; possibly TRBD1 for D (5 bases). The CDR3 covers 13 residues. Germline CDR1 is SQVTM and CDR2 is ANQGSEA. V was pared by 1 base and J by 6 bases, with 12 bases between. CDR3 DNA (partial): TGCAGCGTTGAAGGGGGCGACTGGGCTGAA. This sequence encodes CSVEGGDWAE. The whole CDR3 protein is CSVEGGDWAEAFF.

Remarks on this clone: Sequencing ends 3 residues short of the CDR3 end; the germline J gene provides the rest. V and J are TRBV6-2 or TRBV6-3 and TRBJ2-3, with D tentatively TRBD2 (5 bases). This CDR3 has 15 residues. With 6 bases removed from V and 0 bases from J, the gap between germline ends came to 13 bases. CDR1 and CDR2 from the germline V gene are MNHEY and SVGEGT. The CDR3 is CASREWQRSTDTQYF. The DNA read from the CDR3 is TGTGCCAGCAGGGAGTGGCAGCGGAGCACAGATACG.

About this clone: With the read ending 3 residues before the CDR3 end, the germline J gene is used to fill in that end. The rearrangement uses TRBV18 and TRBJ2-3; 8 nucleotides line up with TRBD1. Looked up from germline, CDR1 is KGHSH and CDR2 is LQKENI. This CDR3 spans 15 amino acids. The J segment lost 0 bases and the V segment lost 4 bases, leaving 3 bases of the junction unmatched. CDR3 DNA, as far as it was read: TGTGCCAGCTCACTATGGGACAGGAGCACAGATACG. Residues: CASSLWDRSTDT. The complete CDR3 protein is CASSLWDRSTDTQYF.

Comments on this clone: The read ends 3 residues early relative to the CDR3; the germline J gene fills the gap. The chain couples TRBV2 to TRBJ1-4; D not resolved. CDR1 is SNHLY and CDR2 is FYNNEI in the germline V gene. The CDR3 consists of 13 residues. CDR3 region: CASSEVRDSPLFF. CDR3 DNA (partial): TGTGCCAGCAGTGAGGTGCGGGATTCACCA.

As to this clone: The CDR3 end lies 3 residues beyond the end of the read and is filled in from the germline J gene. The chain recombines TRBV30 with TRBJ2-4; 7 bases map to TRBD2. CDR1 and CDR2 (germline): GTSNPN, SVGIG (reference sequence). The CDR3 has 11 amino acids. CDR3 loop: CAWSWEGYQYF. The part of the CDR3 DNA that was read is TGTGCCTGGAGTTGGGAGGGGTAT. The complete variable domain, with remaining parts taken from reference TRBV30 and TRBJ2-4, reads SQTIHQWPATLVQPVGSPLSLECTVEGTSNPNLYWYRQAAGRGLQLLFYSVGIGQISSEVPQNLSASRPQDRQFILSSKKLLLSDSGFYLCAWSWEGYQYFGAGTRLSVL.

In regard to this clone: From the germline J gene comes the end of the CDR3, since the read stops 3 residues before it. The gene calls are TRBV6-2 or TRBV6-3 and TRBJ2-1, with D uncertain. V lost 9 bases to trimming and J lost 1 base, with 13 bases between them. The germline V gene encodes CDR1 MNHEY and CDR2 SVGEGT. The CDR3 totals 14 residues. CDR3: CASSPGRSYNEQFF. The sequenced CDR3 bases are TGTGCCAGTTCACCCGGTCGGTCCTACAATGAG.

Remarks on this clone: The DNA ends 3 residues before the CDR3 does, and the rest of the CDR3 is filled in from the germline J gene. This chain links TRBV20-1 with TRBJ2-5; 9 bases map to TRBD1. The CDR3 is 20 amino acids. V lost 1 base, J lost 2 bases, and 20 bases stayed unmatched. The germline V gene encodes CDR1 DFQATT and CDR2 SNEGSKA (reference sequence). The CDR3 bases that were read are TGCAGTGCTAGAGGCCAACCTACTCGACAGGGGGGTTTTCTTCAAGAGACC. Its translation: CSARGQPTRQGGFLQET. The whole CDR3 region reads CSARGQPTRQGGFLQETQYF.

Of note for this clone: The read falls 3 residues short of the CDR3 end, and the missing part is taken from the germline J gene. This rearrangement joins TRBV11-3 to TRBJ2-5, with 9 bases that match TRBD1. CDR3 length: 14 amino acids. CDR1 and CDR2 (germline): SGHNT, YENEEA. The J segment lost 3 bases and the V segment lost 1 base, leaving 0 bases of the junction unmatched. The CDR3 region is CASSLGTGEETQYF. The CDR3 bases that were read are TGTGCCAGCAGCTTAGGGACAGGGGAAGAGACC.